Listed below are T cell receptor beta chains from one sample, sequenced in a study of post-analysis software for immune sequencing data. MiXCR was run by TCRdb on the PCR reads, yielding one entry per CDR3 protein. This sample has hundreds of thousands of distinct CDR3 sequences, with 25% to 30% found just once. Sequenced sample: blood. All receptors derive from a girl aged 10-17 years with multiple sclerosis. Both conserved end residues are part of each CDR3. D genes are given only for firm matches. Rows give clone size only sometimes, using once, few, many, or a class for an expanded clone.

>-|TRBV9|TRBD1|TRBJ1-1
CASSHRPGQGVEAFF
TGTGCCAGCAGCCATCGGCCGGGACAGGGGGTTGAAGCTTTCTTT
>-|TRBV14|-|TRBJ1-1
CASSQATRLTFF
TGTGCCAGCAGCCAAGCGACCCGGCTCACTTTCTTT
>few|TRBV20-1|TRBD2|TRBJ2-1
CSARDGGLAGDSGEQFF
TGCAGTGCTAGAGATGGGGGACTAGCGGGAGATAGTGGTGAGCAGTTCTTC
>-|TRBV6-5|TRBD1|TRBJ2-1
CASSYPGTGEQFF
TGTGCCAGCAGTTACCCCGGGACAGGTGAGCAGTTCTTC
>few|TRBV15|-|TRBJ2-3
CATSREPRGTDTQYF
TGTGCCACCAGCAGAGAACCGCGGGGCACAGATACGCAGTATTTT
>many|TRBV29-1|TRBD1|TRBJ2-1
CSVAGGNEQFF
TGCAGCGTGGCAGGGGGCAATGAGCAGTTCTTC
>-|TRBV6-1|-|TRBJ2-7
CASTLAYEQYF
TGTGCCAGCACCTTGGCCTACGAGCAGTACTTC
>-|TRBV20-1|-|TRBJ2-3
CSAPGGGVGTDTQYF
TGCAGTGCCCCCGGGGGCGGAGTCGGTACAGATACGCAGTATTTT
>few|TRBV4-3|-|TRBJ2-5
CASSQDTGGEETQYF
TGCGCCAGCAGCCAAGATACTGGGGGAGAAGAGACCCAGTACTTC
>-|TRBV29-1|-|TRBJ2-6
CSAGESPGANVLTF
TGCAGCGCGGGGGAATCTCCTGGGGCCAACGTCCTGACTTTC
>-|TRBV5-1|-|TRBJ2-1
CASSALGRGTPLNEQFF
TGCGCCAGCAGCGCCCTTGGTCGGGGAACTCCCCTCAATGAGCAGTTCTTC
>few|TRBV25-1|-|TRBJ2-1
CASSADGRDYNEQFF
TGTGCCAGCAGTGCTGACGGACGCGACTACAATGAGCAGTTCTTC
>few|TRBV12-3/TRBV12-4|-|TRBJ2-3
CASTKGAVLPFTDTQYF
TGTGCCAGCACAAAAGGGGCCGTTCTTCCCTTCACAGATACGCAGTATTTT
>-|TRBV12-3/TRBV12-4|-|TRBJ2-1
CASSWNPATDNEQFF
TGTGCCAGCAGTTGGAACCCGGCGACGGACAATGAGCAGTTCTTC
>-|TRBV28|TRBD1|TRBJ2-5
CASIPGGNQETQYF
TGTGCCAGCATCCCAGGGGGCAATCAAGAGACCCAGTACTTC
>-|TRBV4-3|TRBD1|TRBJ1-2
CASSHLGQGAYGYTF
TGCGCCAGCAGCCATCTGGGACAGGGGGCCTATGGCTACACCTTC